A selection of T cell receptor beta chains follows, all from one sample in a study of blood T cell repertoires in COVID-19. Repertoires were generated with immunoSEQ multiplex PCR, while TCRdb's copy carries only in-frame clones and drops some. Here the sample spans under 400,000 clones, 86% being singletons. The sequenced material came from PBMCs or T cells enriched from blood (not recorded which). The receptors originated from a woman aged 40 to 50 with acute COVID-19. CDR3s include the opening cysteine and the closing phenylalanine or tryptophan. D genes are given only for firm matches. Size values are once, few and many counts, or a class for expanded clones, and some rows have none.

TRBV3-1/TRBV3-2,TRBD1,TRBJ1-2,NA,TGTGCCAGCAGCCAGGGGACAGGGGGCTCCCGAAACGACTATGGCTACACCTTC,CASSQGTGGSRNDYGYTF
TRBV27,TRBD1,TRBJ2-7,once,TGTGCCAGCAGTTCAGGACAGGGGGCCGCGGGGAACTACGAGCAGTACTTC,CASSSGQGAAGNYEQYF
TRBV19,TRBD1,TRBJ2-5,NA,TGTGCCAGTAGTATTACAGGGGGCCGGGAGACCCAGTACTTC,CASSITGGRETQYF
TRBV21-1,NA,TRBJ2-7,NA,TGTGCCAGCAGATCTAAGGCCGGGACAAGTCTCTACGAGCAGTACTTC,CASRSKAGTSLYEQYF
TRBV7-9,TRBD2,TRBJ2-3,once,TGTGCCAGCAGCCATCGGGGGGCAGATACGCAGTATTTT,CASSHRGADTQYF
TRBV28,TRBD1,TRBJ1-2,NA,TGTGCCAGCAGTCTGGACAGGGCTTACTATGGCTACACCTTC,CASSLDRAYYGYTF
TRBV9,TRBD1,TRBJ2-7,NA,TGTGCCAGCAGCCACACTGGACAGGCCGGGGTCTACGAGCAGTACTTC,CASSHTGQAGVYEQYF
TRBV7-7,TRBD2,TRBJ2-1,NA,TGTGCTAGCAGCGCCGGGACTAGCGGGGCCAATGAGCAGTTCTTC,CASSAGTSGANEQFF
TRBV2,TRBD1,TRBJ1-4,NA,TGTGCCAGCAGTGATCAGGGGGCGCGTGAAAAACTGTTTTTT,CASSDQGAREKLFF
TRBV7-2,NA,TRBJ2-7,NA,TGTGCCAGCAGCTCCCTCCAGGGGACGTACGAGCAGTACTTC,CASSSLQGTYEQYF
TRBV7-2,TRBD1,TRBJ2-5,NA,TGTGCCAGCGGCCGGACTTACTTCAGGGGGAGCCAAGAGACCCAGTACTTC,CASGRTYFRGSQETQYF
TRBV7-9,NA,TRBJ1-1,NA,TGTGCCAGCAGCCCCGCAGTGGTTGGTACTGAAGCTTTCTTT,CASSPAVVGTEAFF
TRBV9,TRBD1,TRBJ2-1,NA,TGTGCCAGCAGCGTTTGGGACAGGGTAAACAATGAGCAGTTCTTC,CASSVWDRVNNEQFF
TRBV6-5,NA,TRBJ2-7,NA,TGTGCCAGCAGTTACGCAGGTTACTACGAGCAGTACTTC,CASSYAGYYEQYF